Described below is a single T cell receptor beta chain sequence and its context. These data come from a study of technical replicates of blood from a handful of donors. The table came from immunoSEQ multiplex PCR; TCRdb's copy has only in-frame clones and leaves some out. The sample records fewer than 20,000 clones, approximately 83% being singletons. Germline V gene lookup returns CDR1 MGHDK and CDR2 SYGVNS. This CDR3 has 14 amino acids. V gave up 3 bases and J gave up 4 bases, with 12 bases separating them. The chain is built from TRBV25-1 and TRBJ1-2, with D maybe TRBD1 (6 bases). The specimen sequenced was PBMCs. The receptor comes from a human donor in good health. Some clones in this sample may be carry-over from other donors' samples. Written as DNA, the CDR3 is TGTGCCAGCAGTGATTCCGGGACACTCTATGGCTACACCTTC. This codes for CASSDSGTLYGYTF.